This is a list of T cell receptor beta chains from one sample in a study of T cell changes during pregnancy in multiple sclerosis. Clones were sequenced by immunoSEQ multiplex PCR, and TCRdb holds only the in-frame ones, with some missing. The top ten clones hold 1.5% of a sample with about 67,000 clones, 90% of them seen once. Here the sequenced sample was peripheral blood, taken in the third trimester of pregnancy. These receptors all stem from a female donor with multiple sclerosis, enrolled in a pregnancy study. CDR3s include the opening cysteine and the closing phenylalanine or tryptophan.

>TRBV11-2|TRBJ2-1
CASSRLAVSHNEQFF
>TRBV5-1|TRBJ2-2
CASSQTLNTGELFF
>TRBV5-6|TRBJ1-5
CASSLGHNVNQPQHF
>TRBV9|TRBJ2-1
CASSVDSFGEQFF
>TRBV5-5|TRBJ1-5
CASSMGVQAGNQPQHF
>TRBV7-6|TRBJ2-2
CASSSQGANTGELFF
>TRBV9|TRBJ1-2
CASSVVFRTGGYTF
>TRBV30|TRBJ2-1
CAWSVPLADYNEQFF
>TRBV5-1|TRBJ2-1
CASSSGLAGANEQFF
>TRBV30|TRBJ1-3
CAATLGAAGNTIYF
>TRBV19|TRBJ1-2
CASSQGDYGYTF
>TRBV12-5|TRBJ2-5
CASGLGTRTAQETQYF
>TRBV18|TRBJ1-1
CASSPPGQGGNTEAFF
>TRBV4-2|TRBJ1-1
CASSRDIVNTEAFF
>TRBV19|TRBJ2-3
CASSIRTGEIDTQYF